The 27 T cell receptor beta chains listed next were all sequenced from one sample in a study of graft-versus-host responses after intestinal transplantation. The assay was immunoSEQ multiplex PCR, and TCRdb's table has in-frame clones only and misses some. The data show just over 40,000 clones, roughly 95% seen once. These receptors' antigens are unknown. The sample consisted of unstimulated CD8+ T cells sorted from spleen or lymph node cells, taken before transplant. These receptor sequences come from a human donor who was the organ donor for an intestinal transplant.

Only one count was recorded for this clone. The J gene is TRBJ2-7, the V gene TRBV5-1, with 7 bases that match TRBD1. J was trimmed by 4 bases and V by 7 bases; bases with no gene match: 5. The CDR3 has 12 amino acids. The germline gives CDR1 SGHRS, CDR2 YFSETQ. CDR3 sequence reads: CASWNRGYEQYF. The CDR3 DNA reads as TGCGCCAGCTGGAACAGGGGTTACGAGCAGTACTTC.

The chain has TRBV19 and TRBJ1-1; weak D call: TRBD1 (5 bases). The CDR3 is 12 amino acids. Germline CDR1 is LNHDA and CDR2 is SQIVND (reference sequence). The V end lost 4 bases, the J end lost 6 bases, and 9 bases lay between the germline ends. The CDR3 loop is CASSTLGPEAFF. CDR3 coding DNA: TGTGCCAGTAGTACCCTGGGGCCTGAAGCTTTCTTT.

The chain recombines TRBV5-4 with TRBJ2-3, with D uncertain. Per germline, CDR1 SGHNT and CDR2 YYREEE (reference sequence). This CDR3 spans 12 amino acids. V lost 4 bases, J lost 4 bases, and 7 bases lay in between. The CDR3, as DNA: TGTGCCAGCAGCCCCTGGGCAGATACGCAGTATTTT. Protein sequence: CASSPWADTQYF.

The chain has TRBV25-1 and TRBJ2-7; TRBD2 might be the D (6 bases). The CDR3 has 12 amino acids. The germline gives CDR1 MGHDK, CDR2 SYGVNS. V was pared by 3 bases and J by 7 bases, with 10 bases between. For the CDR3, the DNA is TGTGCCAGCAGTGATGGGGGGTGGGAGCAGTACTTC. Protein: CASSDGGWEQYF.

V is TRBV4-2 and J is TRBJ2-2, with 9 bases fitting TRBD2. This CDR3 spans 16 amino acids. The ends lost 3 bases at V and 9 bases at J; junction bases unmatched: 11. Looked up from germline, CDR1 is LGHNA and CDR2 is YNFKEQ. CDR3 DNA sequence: TGTGCCAGCAGCCATAGCGCGGCGGGGGGGCCGAGGGAGCTGTTTTTT. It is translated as CASSHSAAGGPRELFF.

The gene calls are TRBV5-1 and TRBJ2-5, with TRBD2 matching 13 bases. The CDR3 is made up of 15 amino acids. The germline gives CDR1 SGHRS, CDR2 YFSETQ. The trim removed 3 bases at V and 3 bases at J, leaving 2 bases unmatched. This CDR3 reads CASSYGLAGEETQYF. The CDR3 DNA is TGCGCCAGCAGCTACGGACTAGCGGGGGAAGAGACCCAGTACTTC.

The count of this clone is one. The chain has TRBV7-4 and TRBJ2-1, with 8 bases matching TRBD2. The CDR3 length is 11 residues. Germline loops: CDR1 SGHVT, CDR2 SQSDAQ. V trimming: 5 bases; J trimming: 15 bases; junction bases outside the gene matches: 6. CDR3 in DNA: TGTGCCAGCAGCCCGAGCGGGGGTCTGTTCTTC. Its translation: CASSPSGGLFF. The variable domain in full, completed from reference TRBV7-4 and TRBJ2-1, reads GAGVSQSPRYKVAKRGRDVALRCDSISGHVTLYWYRQTLGQGSEVLTYSQSDAQRDKSGRPSGRFSAERPERSVSTLKIQRTEQGDSAVYLCASSPSGGLFFGPGTRLTVL.

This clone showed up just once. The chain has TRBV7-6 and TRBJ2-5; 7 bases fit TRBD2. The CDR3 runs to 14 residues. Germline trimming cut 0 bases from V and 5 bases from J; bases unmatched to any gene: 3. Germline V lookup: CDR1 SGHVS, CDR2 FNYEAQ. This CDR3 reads CASSLAGGVETQYF. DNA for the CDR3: TGTGCCAGCAGCTTAGCGGGGGGGGTGGAGACCCAGTACTTC. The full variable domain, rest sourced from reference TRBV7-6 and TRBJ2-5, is GAGVSQSPRYKVTKRGQDVALRCDPISGHVSLYWYRQALGQGPEFLTYFNYEAQQDKSGLPNDRFSAERPEGSISTLTIQRTEQRDSAMYRCASSLAGGVETQYFGPGTRLLVL.

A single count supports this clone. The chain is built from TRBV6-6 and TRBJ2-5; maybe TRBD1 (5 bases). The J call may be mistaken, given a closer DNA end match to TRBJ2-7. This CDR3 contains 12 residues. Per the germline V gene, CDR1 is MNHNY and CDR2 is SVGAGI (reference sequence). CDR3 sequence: CASSSGTYEQYF. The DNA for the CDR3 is TGTGCCAGCAGTTCAGGGACCTACGAGCAGTACTTC.

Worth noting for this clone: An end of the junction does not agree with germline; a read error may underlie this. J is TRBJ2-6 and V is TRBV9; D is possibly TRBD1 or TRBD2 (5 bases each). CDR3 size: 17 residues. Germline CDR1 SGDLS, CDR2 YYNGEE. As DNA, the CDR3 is TGTGCCAGCGGCGTAGGGACCTCGGTCTCTGGGGCCAACGTCCTGACTTTC. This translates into CASGVGTSVSGANVLTF.

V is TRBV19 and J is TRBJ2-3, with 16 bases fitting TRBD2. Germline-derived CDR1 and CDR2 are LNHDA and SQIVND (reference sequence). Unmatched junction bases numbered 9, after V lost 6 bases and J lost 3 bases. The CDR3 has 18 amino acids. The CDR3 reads CASSPSGTSGGETDTQYF. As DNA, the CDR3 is TGTGCCAGTAGCCCCTCCGGGACTAGCGGGGGGGAGACAGATACGCAGTATTTT.

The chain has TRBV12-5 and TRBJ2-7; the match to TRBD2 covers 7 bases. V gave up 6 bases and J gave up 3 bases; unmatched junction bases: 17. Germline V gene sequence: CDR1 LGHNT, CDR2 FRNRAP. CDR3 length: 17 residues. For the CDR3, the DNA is TGTGCTAGTGGGTCAACTGAAGGACTAGAAAACTACTACGAGCAGTACTTC. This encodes CASGSTEGLENYYEQYF.

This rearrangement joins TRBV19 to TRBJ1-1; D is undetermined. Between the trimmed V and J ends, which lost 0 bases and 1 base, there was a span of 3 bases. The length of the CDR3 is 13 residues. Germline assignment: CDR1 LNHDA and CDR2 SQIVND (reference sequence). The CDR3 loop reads CASSIEGNTEAFF. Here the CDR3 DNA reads TGTGCCAGTAGTATAGAAGGGAACACTGAAGCTTTCTTT.

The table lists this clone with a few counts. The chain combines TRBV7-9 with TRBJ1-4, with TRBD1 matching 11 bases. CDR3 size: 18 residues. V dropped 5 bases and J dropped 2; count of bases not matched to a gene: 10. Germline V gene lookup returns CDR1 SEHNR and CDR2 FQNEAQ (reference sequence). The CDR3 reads CASSPTRTGGHTNEKLFF. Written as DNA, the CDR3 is TGTGCCAGCAGCCCCACCCGGACAGGGGGCCATACTAATGAAAAACTGTTTTTT.

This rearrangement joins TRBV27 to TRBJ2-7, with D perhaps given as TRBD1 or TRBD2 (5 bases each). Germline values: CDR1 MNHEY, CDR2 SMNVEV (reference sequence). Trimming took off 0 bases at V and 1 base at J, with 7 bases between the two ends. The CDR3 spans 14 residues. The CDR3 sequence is CASSLSEGSYEQYF. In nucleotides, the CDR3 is TGTGCCAGCAGTTTATCAGAGGGGTCCTACGAGCAGTACTTC.

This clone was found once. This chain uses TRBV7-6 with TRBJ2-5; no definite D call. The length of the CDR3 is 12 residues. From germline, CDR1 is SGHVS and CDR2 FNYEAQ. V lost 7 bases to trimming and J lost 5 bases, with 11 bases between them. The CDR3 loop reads CASMGVGETQYF. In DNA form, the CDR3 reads TGTGCCAGCATGGGTGTAGGGGAGACCCAGTACTTC.

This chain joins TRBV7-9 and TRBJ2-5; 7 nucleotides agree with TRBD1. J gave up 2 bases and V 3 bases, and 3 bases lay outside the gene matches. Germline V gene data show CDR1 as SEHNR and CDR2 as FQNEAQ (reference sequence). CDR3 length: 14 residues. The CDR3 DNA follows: TGTGCCAGCAGCTTTTCGGGACAGCAAGAGACCCAGTACTTC. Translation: CASSFSGQQETQYF. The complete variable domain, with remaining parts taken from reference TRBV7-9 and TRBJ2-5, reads DTGVSQNPRHKITKRGQNVTFRCDPISEHNRLYWYRQTLGQGPEFLTYFQNEAQLEKSRLLSDRFSAERPKGSFSTLEIQRTEQGDSAMYLCASSFSGQQETQYFGPGTRLLVL.

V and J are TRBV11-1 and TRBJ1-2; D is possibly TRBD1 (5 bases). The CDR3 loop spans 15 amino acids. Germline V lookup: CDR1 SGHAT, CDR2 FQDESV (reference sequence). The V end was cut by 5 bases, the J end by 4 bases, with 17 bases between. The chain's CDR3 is CASSAVGQELYGYTF. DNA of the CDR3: TGTGCCAGCAGCGCCGTGGGGCAGGAGCTCTATGGCTACACCTTC.

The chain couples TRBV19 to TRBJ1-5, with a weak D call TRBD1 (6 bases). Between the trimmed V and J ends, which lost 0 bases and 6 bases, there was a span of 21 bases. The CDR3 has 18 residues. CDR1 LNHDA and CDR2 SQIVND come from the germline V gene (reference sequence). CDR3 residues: CASSIDQGFWEGVQPQHF. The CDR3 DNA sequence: TGTGCCAGTAGTATAGATCAGGGATTTTGGGAGGGGGTTCAGCCCCAGCATTTT.

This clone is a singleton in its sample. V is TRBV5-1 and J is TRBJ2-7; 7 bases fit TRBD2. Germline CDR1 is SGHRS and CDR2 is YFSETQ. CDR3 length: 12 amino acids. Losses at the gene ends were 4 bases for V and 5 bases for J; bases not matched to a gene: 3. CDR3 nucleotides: TGCGCCAGCAGCAAGGGACTAAACGAGCAGTACTTC. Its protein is CASSKGLNEQYF.

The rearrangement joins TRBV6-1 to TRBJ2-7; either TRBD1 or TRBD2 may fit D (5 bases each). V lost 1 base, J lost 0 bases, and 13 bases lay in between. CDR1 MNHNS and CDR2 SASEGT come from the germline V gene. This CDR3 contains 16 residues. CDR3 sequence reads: CASSEGPGLFSYEQYF. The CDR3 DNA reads TGTGCCAGCAGTGAAGGTCCGGGGCTCTTCTCCTACGAGCAGTACTTC.

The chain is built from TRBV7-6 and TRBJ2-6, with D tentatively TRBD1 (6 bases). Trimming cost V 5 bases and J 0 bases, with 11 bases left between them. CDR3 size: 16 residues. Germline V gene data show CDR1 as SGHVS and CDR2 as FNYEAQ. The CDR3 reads CASSLDSRSGANVLTF. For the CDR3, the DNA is TGTGCCAGCAGCCTGGACAGCCGCTCTGGGGCCAACGTCCTGACTTTC.

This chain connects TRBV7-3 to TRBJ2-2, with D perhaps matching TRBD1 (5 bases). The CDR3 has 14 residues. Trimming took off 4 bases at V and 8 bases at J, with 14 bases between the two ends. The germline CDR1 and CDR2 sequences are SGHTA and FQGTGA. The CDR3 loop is CASSSTRGSGELFF. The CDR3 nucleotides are TGTGCCAGCAGCTCGACAAGGGGCTCTGGGGAGCTGTTTTTT.

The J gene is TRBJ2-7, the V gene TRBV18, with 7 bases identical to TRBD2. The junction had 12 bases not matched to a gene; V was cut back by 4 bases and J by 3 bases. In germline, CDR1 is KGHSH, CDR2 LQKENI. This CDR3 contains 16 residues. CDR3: CASSQTVGTTLYEQYF. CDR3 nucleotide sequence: TGTGCCAGCTCACAGACGGTCGGGACTACACTCTACGAGCAGTACTTC. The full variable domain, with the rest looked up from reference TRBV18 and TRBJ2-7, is NAGVMQNPRHLVRRRGQEARLRCSPMKGHSHVYWYRQLPEEGLKFMVYLQKENIIDESGMPKERFSAEFPKEGPSILRIQQVVRGDSAAYFCASSQTVGTTLYEQYFGPGTRLTVT.

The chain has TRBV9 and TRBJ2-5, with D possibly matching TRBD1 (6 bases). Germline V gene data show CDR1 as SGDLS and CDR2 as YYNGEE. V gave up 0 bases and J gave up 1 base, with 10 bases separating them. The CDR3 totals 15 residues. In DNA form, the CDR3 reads TGTGCCAGCAGCGTAGCAGGGGCCCTCCAAGAGACCCAGTACTTC. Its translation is CASSVAGALQETQYF. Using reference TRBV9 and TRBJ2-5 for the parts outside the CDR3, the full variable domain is DSGVTQTPKHLITATGQRVTLRCSPRSGDLSVYWYQQSLDQGLQFLIQYYNGEERAKGNILERFSAQQFPDLHSELNLSSLELGDSALYFCASSVAGALQETQYFGPGTRLLVL.

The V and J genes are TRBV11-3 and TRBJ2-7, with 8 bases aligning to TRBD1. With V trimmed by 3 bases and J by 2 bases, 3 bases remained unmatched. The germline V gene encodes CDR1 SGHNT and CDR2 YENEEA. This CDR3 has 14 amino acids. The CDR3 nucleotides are TGTGCCAGCAGCTTGTACAGGGGGGCCTACGAGCAGTACTTC. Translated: CASSLYRGAYEQYF.

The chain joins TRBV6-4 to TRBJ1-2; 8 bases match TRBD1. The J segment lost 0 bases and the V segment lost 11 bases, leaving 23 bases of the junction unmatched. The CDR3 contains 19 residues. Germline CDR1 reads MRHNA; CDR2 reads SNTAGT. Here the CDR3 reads CAAKDRVARRFKANYGYTF. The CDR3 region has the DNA TGTGCCGCCAAGGACAGGGTAGCGAGAAGATTCAAAGCTAACTATGGCTACACCTTC.